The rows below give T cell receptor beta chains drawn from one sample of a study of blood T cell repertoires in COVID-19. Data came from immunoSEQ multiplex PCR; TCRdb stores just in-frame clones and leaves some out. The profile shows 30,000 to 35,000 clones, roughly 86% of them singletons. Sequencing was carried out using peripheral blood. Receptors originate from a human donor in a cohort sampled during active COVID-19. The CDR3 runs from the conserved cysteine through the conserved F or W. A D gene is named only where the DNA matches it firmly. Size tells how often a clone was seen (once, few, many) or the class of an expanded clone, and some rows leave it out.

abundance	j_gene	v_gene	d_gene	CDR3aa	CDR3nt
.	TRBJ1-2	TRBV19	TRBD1	CASSPGQGYDNYGYTF	TGTGCCAGTAGTCCGGGACAGGGATATGACAACTATGGCTACACCTTC
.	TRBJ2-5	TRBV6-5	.	CASSPMTGSRETQYF	TGTGCCAGCAGTCCGATGACAGGATCGAGGGAGACCCAGTACTTC
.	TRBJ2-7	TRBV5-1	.	CASSFAYEQYF	TGCGCCAGCAGCTTCGCCTACGAGCAGTACTTC
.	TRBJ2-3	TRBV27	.	CASSLKWGDTDTQYF	TGTGCCAGCAGTTTAAAGTGGGGGGACACAGATACGCAGTATTTT
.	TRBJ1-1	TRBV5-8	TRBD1	CASSQGQGPNTEAFF	TGTGCCAGCAGCCAAGGACAGGGCCCTAACACTGAAGCTTTCTTT
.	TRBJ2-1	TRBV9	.	CASAQGYNEQFF	TGTGCCAGCGCACAGGGATACAATGAGCAGTTCTTC
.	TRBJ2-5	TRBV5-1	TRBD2	CASSLGLAGAQETQYF	TGCGCCAGCAGCTTGGGACTAGCGGGGGCCCAAGAGACCCAGTACTTC
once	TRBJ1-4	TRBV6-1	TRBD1	CASSEATGLATNEKLFF	TGTGCCAGCAGTGAAGCGACAGGGCTTGCAACTAATGAAAAACTGTTTTTT
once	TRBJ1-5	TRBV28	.	CASSLGGSQPQHF	TGTGCCAGCAGTTTAGGGGGGAGTCAGCCCCAGCATTTT
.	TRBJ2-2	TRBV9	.	CASSVLSNTGELFF	TGTGCCAGCAGCGTACTCAGTAACACCGGGGAGCTGTTTTTT
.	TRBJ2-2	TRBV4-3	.	CASSQQFRGNTGELFF	TGCGCCAGCAGCCAACAATTCCGGGGGAACACCGGGGAGCTGTTTTTT
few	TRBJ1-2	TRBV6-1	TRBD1	CASSEGKTGQGFLRGYTF	TGTGCCAGCAGTGAAGGAAAAACGGGACAGGGGTTTTTGCGGGGCTACACCTTC
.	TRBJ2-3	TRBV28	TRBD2	CASIRLAGGPGTDTQYF	TGTGCCAGCATAAGACTAGCGGGGGGGCCCGGTACAGATACGCAGTATTTT
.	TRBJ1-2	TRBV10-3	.	CAISVGGELNYGYTF	TGTGCCATCAGTGTAGGGGGGGAGCTTAACTATGGCTACACCTTC
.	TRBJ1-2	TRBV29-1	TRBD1	CSLTGQGASGYTF	TGCAGCTTGACGGGACAGGGGGCTTCTGGCTACACCTTC
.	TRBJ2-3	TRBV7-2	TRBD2	CASSLLPPSGGSGDTQYF	TGTGCCAGCAGCTTACTCCCTCCTAGCGGGGGGAGTGGAGATACGCAGTATTTT
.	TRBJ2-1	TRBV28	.	CASSLLASYNEQFF	TGTGCCAGCAGTTTATTGGCCTCCTACAATGAGCAGTTCTTC
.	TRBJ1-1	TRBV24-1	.	CATRSADRNTEAFF	TGTGCCACCAGATCCGCGGACAGGAACACTGAAGCTTTCTTT
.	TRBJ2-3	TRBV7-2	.	CASSLAGVTDTQYF	TGTGCCAGCAGCTTAGCGGGAGTCACAGATACGCAGTATTTT
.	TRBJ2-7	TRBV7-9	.	CASSPPSVYEQYF	TGTGCCAGCAGTCCCCCGAGTGTTTACGAGCAGTACTTC
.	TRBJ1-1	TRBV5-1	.	CASSLTGLNTEAFF	TGCGCCAGCAGCTTGACAGGGCTGAACACTGAAGCTTTCTTT
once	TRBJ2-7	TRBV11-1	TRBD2	CASSSQAGAAYEQYF	TGTGCCAGCAGCTCCCAAGCGGGGGCGGCCTACGAGCAGTACTTC